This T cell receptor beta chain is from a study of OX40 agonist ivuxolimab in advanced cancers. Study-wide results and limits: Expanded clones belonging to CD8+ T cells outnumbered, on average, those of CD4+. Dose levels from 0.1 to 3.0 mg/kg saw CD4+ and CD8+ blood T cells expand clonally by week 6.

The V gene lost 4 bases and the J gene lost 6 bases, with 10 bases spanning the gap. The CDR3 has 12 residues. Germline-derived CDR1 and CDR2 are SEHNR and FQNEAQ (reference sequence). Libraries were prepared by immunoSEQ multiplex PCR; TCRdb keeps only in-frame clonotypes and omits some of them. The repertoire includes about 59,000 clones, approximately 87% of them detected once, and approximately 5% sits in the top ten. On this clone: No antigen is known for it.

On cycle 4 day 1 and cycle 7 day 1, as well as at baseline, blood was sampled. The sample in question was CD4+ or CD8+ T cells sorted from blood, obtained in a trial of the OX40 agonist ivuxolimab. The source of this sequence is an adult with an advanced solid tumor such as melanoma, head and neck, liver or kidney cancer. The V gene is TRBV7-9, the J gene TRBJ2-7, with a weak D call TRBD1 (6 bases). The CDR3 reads CASSSQGREQYF. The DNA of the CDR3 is TGTGCCAGCAGCTCACAGGGCCGCGAGCAGTACTTC.